The subject of this entry is one T cell receptor beta chain. Its antigen remains unknown. The entry originates in a study of T cell responses to AZD1222 COVID-19 vaccine. Germline assignment: CDR1 KGHDR and CDR2 SFDVKD. The CDR3 loop spans 12 amino acids. Trimming at V came to 2 bases and at J to 11 bases, leaving 3 bases not matched to a gene. Findings of the study overall: Spike-specific TCR repertoires showed rising breadth and depth after two AZD1222 doses. Unmutated variant regions are reportedly the target of nearly half of TCRs that are spike-specific. Repertoires in all cases were sampled only once the peak T cell response had passed. Donors were largely white British and mainly female; clonal diversity was possibly underestimated.

Using immunoSEQ multiplex PCR, the repertoire was profiled, and TCRdb retains in-frame clones only, with some absent. The table lists around 79,000 clones, roughly 85% of them singletons. The rearrangement links TRBV24-1 to TRBJ1-1; 8 positions agree with TRBD1. The sequence came from an adult in good health. The sample consisted of peripheral blood, taken on day 0 of AZD1222 vaccination. CDR3 amino acids: CATSDSTGGAFF. DNA for the CDR3: TGTGCCACCAGTGATTCCACAGGGGGGGCTTTCTTT.